The entry below describes one TCR beta chain. Sequencing used immunoSEQ multiplex PCR; TCRdb keeps in-frame clones, though not all of them. Of 75,000 to 100,000 clones listed, about nine tenths are singletons. This record comes from a study of control samples from healthy donors and cancer patients. Sequenced input: blood. The TCR was taken from a human donor in good health. The donor label of this sample is uncertain.

DNA for the CDR3: TGCGCCAGCAGCCAAGTGGGATTCCGGGAGCTGTTTTTT. This encodes CASSQVGFRELFF. The chain recombines TRBV4-1 with TRBJ2-2, with D uncertain. This CDR3 is 13 amino acids long. V lost 1 base and J lost 9, with 9 bases in between. From germline, CDR1 is MGHRA and CDR2 YSYEKL.